This T cell receptor (beta chain) was captured in a study of OX40 agonist ivuxolimab in advanced cancers. The CDR3 totals 15 residues. Germline CDR1 reads ENHRY; CDR2 reads SYGVKD. After removal of 5 bases from V and 7 bases from J, the junction contained 8 bases not matched to a gene. Sequenced by immunoSEQ multiplex PCR; TCRdb stores in-frame clones only, minus some. This repertoire shows about 52,000 clones, less than 90% found once; its top ten account for 11% to 15%. The TCR comes from an adult with an advanced solid tumor such as melanoma, head and neck, liver or kidney cancer. The input for sequencing was CD4+ or CD8+ T cells sorted from blood, taken in a trial of the OX40 agonist ivuxolimab. This rearrangement joins TRBV10-3 to TRBJ2-2; 9 bases map to TRBD1. CDR3 nucleotides: TGTGCCATCAGTACCGGGACAGGGTACGGCGGGGAGCTGTTTTTT. Protein product: CAISTGTGYGGELFF.